This TCR beta chain was retrieved from a study of T-cell reconstitution after alpha-beta-depleted transplantation in children listed by TCRdb under 2016. About the investigation overall: The study quantitatively tracked T-cell immune reconstitution after TCRalphabeta/CD19-depleted allogeneic hematopoietic cell transplantation in children using TCR repertoire profiling.

As for this clonotype: There is no known antigen for this receptor. The sample holds no much larger clone one base away, and base qualities are not on file.

Libraries came from PCR. The sample was run on an Illumina HiSeq 2500. TCR library preparation used molecular barcoding, with unique molecular identifiers applied to normalize quantification of the TCRbeta repertoire. Clones were called with MiXCR by TCRdb after fastp trimmed the public reads at Q25, and only in-frame beta chains were retained. Entries are consolidated by CDR3 protein sequence, retaining the most common genes and DNA. This sample gives about 690,000 distinct CDR3 sequences in total; 16% of them show up just once. Around 0.96% of the sample comes from the top ten. The CDR3, cysteine through phenylalanine, is 14 amino acids long. Just the 42-base CDR3 DNA is kept, in frame starting at base 1. Reading the germline V gene gives CDR1 LGHNA and CDR2 YSLEER. V is cut back by 1 base and J by 5 bases, with 2 bases in the junction unmatched.

Sequenced here: PBMCs from the stem cell graft donor, sampled from the stem cell graft. The V gene is TRBV4-3 and the J gene is TRBJ2-1, with 7 bases aligning to TRBD1. This TCR was sampled from a human donor who donated a stem cell graft to a child with acute myeloid leukemia. The DNA is TGCGCCAGCAGCCAAGGGACAGGCAACAATGAGCAGTTCTTC. Its protein product is CASSQGTGNNEQFF.